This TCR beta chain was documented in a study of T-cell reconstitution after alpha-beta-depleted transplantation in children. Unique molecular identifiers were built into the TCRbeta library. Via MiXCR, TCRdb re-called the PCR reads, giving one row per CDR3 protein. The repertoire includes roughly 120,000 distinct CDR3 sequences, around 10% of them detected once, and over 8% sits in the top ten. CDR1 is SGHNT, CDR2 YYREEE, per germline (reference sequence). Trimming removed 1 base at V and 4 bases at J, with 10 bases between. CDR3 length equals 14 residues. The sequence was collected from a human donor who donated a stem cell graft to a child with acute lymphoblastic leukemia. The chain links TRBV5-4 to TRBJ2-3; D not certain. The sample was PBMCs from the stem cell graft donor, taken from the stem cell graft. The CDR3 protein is CASSLPSSPDTQYF. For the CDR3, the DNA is TGTGCCAGCAGCTTGCCTAGTAGCCCAGATACGCAGTATTTT.